This T cell receptor beta chain was identified during a study of cytomegalovirus exposure and HLA in healthy donors. Remarks on this clone: Its specificity is unknown.

Study-wide results and caveats: In vitro testing confirmed three CMV-associated chains as specific for CMV antigens.

60 Vbeta and 13 Jbeta primers were used in PCR. Profiling relied on immunoSEQ multiplex PCR, and the TCRdb table lists in-frame clones only, not all of them. The data show tens of thousands of clones, under 80% seen once. This CDR3 spans 19 amino acids. Looked up from germline, CDR1 is LNHNV and CDR2 is YYDKDF (reference sequence). Trimming took 2 bases from V and 4 from J; bases not matched to a gene: 14. This rearrangement joins TRBV15 to TRBJ2-1, with 10 bases aligning to TRBD2. The receptor was isolated from a man aged 60-69 years in good health and CMV-seropositive. The sample taken for sequencing was PBMCs. Written as DNA, the CDR3 is TGTGCCACCAGCAGACAGGCTAGCGGGAGAGAGGAGAGGTACAATGAGCAGTTCTTC. Protein product: CATSRQASGREERYNEQFF.